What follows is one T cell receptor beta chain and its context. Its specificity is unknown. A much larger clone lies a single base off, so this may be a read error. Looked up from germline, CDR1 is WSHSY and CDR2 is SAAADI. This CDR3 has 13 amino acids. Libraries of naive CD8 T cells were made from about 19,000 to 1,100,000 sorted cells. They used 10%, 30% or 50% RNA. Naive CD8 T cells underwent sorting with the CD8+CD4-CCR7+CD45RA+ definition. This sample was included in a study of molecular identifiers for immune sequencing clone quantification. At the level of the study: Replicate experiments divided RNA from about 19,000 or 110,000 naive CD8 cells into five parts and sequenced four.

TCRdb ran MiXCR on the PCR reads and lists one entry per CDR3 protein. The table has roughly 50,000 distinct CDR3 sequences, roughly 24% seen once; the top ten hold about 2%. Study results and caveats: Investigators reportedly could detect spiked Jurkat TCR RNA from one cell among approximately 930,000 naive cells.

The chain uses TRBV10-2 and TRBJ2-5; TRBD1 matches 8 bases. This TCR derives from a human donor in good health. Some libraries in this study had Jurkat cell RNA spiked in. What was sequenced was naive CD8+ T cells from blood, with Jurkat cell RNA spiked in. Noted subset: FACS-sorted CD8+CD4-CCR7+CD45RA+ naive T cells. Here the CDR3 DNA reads TGCGCCAGCCTGACAGGGGACCAGAGGACCCAGCACTTC. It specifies CASLTGDQRTQHF.